A single sample gave rise to the 25 T cell receptor beta chains below, sequenced in a study of a mutant IDH1 vaccine in newly diagnosed glioma (dated by TCRdb to about 2021). The sample's time point label, in plain terms: week 35, safety follow-up. Each vaccine dose was 300 ug of a 20-mer mutant IDH1 peptide in Montanide, given subcutaneously with topical imiquimod. Their antigens are not known. Library preparation used the immunoSEQ multiplex PCR assay. The table was pulled from immuneACCESS by TCRdb, which kept in-frame rearrangements only. Such tables lose some clones; where checked, under half of the loss comes from unresolved V genes, and the rest has no known cause. A total of tens of thousands of clones appear in this sample, roughly 84% of them only once. The top ten constitute about 4% of the sample. Sequencing was performed on PBMCs, taken from a glioma patient whose treatment included an IDH1 peptide vaccine. Source of these receptors: a man aged 25-45 years with glioma.

This clone was recorded only once. The chain links TRBV14 to TRBJ2-7; D may be TRBD1 (5 bases). Germline V gene sequence: CDR1 SGHDN, CDR2 FVKESK. This CDR3 contains 16 residues. Trimming took 6 bases from V and 3 from J, leaving 21 bases between them. The CDR3 DNA is TGTGCCAGCAGGCGATCAGGACCAGGGAATCTCTACGAGCAGTACTTC. Its translation is CASRRSGPGNLYEQYF.

The gene calls are TRBV4-1 and TRBJ2-3; maybe TRBD2 (5 bases). Per germline, CDR1 MGHRA and CDR2 YSYEKL. The CDR3 spans 16 residues. The ends were cut back, 4 bases at V and 0 bases at J, with 14 bases in the middle. Written as DNA, the CDR3 is TGCGCCAGCAGCCCACTAGAGGCCACTAGCACAGATACGCAGTATTTT. It is translated as CASSPLEATSTDTQYF.

This chain joins TRBV18 and TRBJ2-3, with no clear D. Between the trimmed V and J ends, which lost 0 bases and 2 bases, there was a span of 6 bases. Germline V lookup: CDR1 KGHSH, CDR2 LQKENI. The CDR3 is 14 residues long. Here the CDR3 reads CASSPPGTTDTQYF. CDR3 coding DNA: TGTGCCAGCTCACCACCGGGCACCACAGATACGCAGTATTTT. Supplemented by reference TRBV18 and TRBJ2-3, the full variable domain reads NAGVMQNPRHLVRRRGQEARLRCSPMKGHSHVYWYRQLPEEGLKFMVYLQKENIIDESGMPKERFSAEFPKEGPSILRIQQVVRGDSAAYFCASSPPGTTDTQYFGPGTRLTVL.

The chain carries TRBV4-1 and TRBJ2-2; 14 nucleotides line up with TRBD2. V shed 4 bases, J shed 5 bases, and the junction held 6 bases outside the gene matches. Germline V gene sequence: CDR1 MGHRA, CDR2 YSYEKL. This CDR3 contains 17 residues. The CDR3 loop reads CASSPTSGGAGTGELFF. CDR3 nucleotide sequence: TGCGCCAGCAGCCCGACTAGCGGGGGGGCCGGGACCGGGGAGCTGTTTTTT.

CDR3 DNA sequence: TGCGCCAGCAGCTTCCGACAGGGACCCTCCTACGAGCAGTACTTC. It translates to CASSFRQGPSYEQYF. The chain uses TRBV5-1 and TRBJ2-7; 7 bases agree with TRBD1. This CDR3 spans 15 amino acids. The junction had 5 bases not matched to a gene; V was cut back by 2 bases and J by 0 bases. Germline CDR1 is SGHRS and CDR2 is YFSETQ. Based on the CDR3 plus reference TRBV5-1 and TRBJ2-7, the full variable domain is KAGVTQTPRYLIKTRGQQVTLSCSPISGHRSVSWYQQTPGQGLQFLFEYFSETQRNKGNFPGRFSGRQFSNSRSEMNVSTLELGDSALYLCASSFRQGPSYEQYFGPGTRLTVT.

The rearrangement uses TRBV7-8 and TRBJ1-5, with D unresolved. The germline V gene has CDR1 SGHVS and CDR2 FQNEAQ. This CDR3 is built from 16 residues. The V end was cut by 4 bases, the J end by 2 bases, with 15 bases between. The CDR3 loop is CASSYAGVTGNQPQHF. The CDR3 DNA follows: TGTGCCAGCAGCTACGCCGGGGTCACTGGCAATCAGCCCCAGCATTTT.

This clone was detected only a few times. The rearrangement links TRBV5-1 to TRBJ1-5, with TRBD1 matching over 7 bases. V gave up 0 bases and J gave up 7 bases; unmatched junction bases: 4. The germline V gene encodes CDR1 SGHRS and CDR2 YFSETQ. This CDR3 is built from 14 residues. CDR3 region: CASSLDTGVQPQHF. The CDR3 bases are TGCGCCAGCAGCTTGGACACAGGGGTGCAGCCCCAGCATTTT.

The chain recombines TRBV19 with TRBJ2-4; 12 bases are a match to TRBD2. CDR3 length: 20 residues. Germline V CDR1 and CDR2: LNHDA, SQIVND (reference sequence). Trimming at V came to 1 base and at J to 3 bases, leaving 13 bases not matched to a gene. The CDR3 spells CASSIGGLAGGRVGKNIQYF. The CDR3 coding sequence is TGTGCCAGTAGTATAGGAGGCCTAGCGGGGGGGCGAGTAGGCAAAAACATTCAGTACTTC.

V gene TRBV5-1 combines with J gene TRBJ1-2, with D unresolved. The CDR3 has 13 residues. Germline V gene lookup returns CDR1 SGHRS and CDR2 YFSETQ. Trimming stripped 0 bases from V and 2 bases from J, with 5 bases between. This chain's CDR3 is CASSLEANYGYTF. The CDR3 DNA reads TGCGCCAGCAGCTTGGAGGCAAACTATGGCTACACCTTC. Full variable domain (remainder filled in from reference TRBV5-1 and TRBJ1-2): KAGVTQTPRYLIKTRGQQVTLSCSPISGHRSVSWYQQTPGQGLQFLFEYFSETQRNKGNFPGRFSGRQFSNSRSEMNVSTLELGDSALYLCASSLEANYGYTFGSGTRLTVV.

The rearrangement links TRBV4-1 to TRBJ2-3, with 9 bases identical to TRBD2. Per the germline V gene, CDR1 is MGHRA and CDR2 is YSYEKL. The junction had 5 bases not matched to a gene; V was cut back by 1 base and J by 0 bases. This CDR3 contains 17 residues. CDR3 loop: CASSQVPLAGSTDTQYF. As DNA, the CDR3 is TGCGCCAGCAGCCAAGTACCGCTAGCGGGGAGCACAGATACGCAGTATTTT.

This clone was seen a single time. The V call is TRBV6-5, the J call TRBJ2-5, with D perhaps TRBD1 (5 bases). TRBJ2-7 matches the DNA end more closely, so the J call is doubtful. Germline V lookup: CDR1 MNHEY, CDR2 SVGAGI. The CDR3 consists of 15 residues. This CDR3 reads CASSYSAQGSYEQYF. The CDR3 bases are TGTGCCAGCAGTTACTCCGCTCAGGGCTCCTACGAGCAGTACTTC.

The chain employs TRBV18 and TRBJ1-6, with 8 nucleotides matching TRBD1. The CDR3 is 15 residues long. With V trimmed by 5 bases and J by 7 bases, 7 bases remained unmatched. Germline assignment: CDR1 KGHSH and CDR2 LQKENI. The CDR3 bases are TGTGCCAGCTCATCACTAGACAGGGGAAATTCACCCCTCCACTTT. Translation: CASSSLDRGNSPLHF.

The rearrangement joins TRBV7-9 to TRBJ2-5, with TRBD1 identical over 8 bases. This CDR3 has 14 amino acids. Trimming cost V 4 bases and J 1 base; bases outside gene matches: 2. CDR1 is SEHNR and CDR2 is FQNEAQ in the germline V gene (reference sequence). CDR3 nucleotide sequence: TGTGCCAGCAGCTCGACAGGGGTCCAAGAGACCCAGTACTTC. It is translated as CASSSTGVQETQYF.

The rearrangement uses TRBV10-2 and TRBJ1-2, with a possible D match to TRBD1 (5 bases). The CDR3 covers 14 residues. Trimming took off 3 bases at V and 4 bases at J, with 12 bases between the two ends. Germline V CDR1 and CDR2: WSHSY, SAAADI. The chain's CDR3 is CASSDEGRGYGYTF. The CDR3 DNA reads as TGCGCCAGCAGTGACGAGGGAAGGGGCTATGGCTACACCTTC.

This chain uses TRBV18 with TRBJ2-7, with 8 bases aligning to TRBD1. Germline lookup yields CDR1 KGHSH and CDR2 LQKENI. J was trimmed by 3 bases and V by 2 bases; bases with no gene match: 3. There are 14 residues in the CDR3. The CDR3 here is CASSPRTGFYEQYF. The CDR3 region has the DNA TGTGCCAGCTCACCAAGGACAGGGTTCTACGAGCAGTACTTC.

This clone was seen just once. In DNA, the CDR3 is TGTGCCAGCAGTGAAAGGCGCAGGGACCTCCAAGAGACCCAGTACTTC. The encoded protein is CASSERRRDLQETQYF. J is TRBJ2-5 and V is TRBV2; either TRBD1 or TRBD2 may supply D (5 bases each). The V end lost 2 bases, the J end lost 1 base, and 14 bases lay between the germline ends. CDR3 length: 16 residues. Per the germline V gene, CDR1 is SNHLY and CDR2 is FYNNEI.

This clone was seen once. This chain uses TRBV27 with TRBJ2-5, with TRBD2 as a possible D gene (6 bases). In germline, CDR1 is MNHEY, CDR2 SMNVEV (reference sequence). Deletions cut 6 bases from V and 5 bases from J, with 22 bases between. The length of the CDR3 is 16 residues. Written as DNA, the CDR3 is TGTGCCAGCAGCCCGCCGAACGGGGTGGGAGGCGAGACCCAGTACTTC. It is translated as CASSPPNGVGGETQYF.

The gene calls are TRBV5-6 and TRBJ1-2; TRBD1 agrees at 9 bases. With 2 bases clipped from V and 2 bases from J, the junction kept 7 bases outside the gene matches. In germline, CDR1 is SGHDT, CDR2 YYEEEE. This CDR3 has 16 residues. CDR3 in amino acids: CASSFLGQGSNYGYTF. CDR3 nucleotide sequence: TGTGCCAGCAGCTTTTTGGGACAGGGATCAAACTATGGCTACACCTTC.

This clone is a singleton in its sample. The V call is TRBV9, the J call TRBJ1-1, with D possibly TRBD1 on 5 matching bases. Trimming stripped 4 bases from V and 5 bases from J, with 18 bases between. The CDR3 covers 15 residues. Germline assignment: CDR1 SGDLS and CDR2 YYNGEE. CDR3 in amino acids: CASSNSGQQGTEAFF. CDR3 DNA: TGTGCCAGCAGCAACTCCGGCCAGCAGGGTACTGAAGCTTTCTTT.

V usage is TRBV6-5 and J usage is TRBJ2-7; D uncertain. V was cut by 0 bases and J by 2 bases, with 14 bases left in between. The CDR3 loop spans 16 amino acids. Germline lookup yields CDR1 MNHEY and CDR2 SVGAGI. The CDR3 is CASSYSIMEFTYEQYF. The CDR3 DNA reads TGTGCCAGCAGTTACTCAATTATGGAGTTCACCTACGAGCAGTACTTC.

The chain combines TRBV6-5 with TRBJ1-1, with D uncertain. There are 12 residues in the CDR3. With 2 bases removed from V and 1 base from J, the gap between germline ends came to 2 bases. Germline CDR1 and CDR2: MNHEY and SVGAGI. The CDR3 is CASSYANTEAFF. Written as DNA, the CDR3 is TGTGCCAGCAGTTACGCGAACACTGAAGCTTTCTTT.

V gene TRBV7-9 combines with J gene TRBJ2-1; no clear D gene. This CDR3 region has 15 residues. V was trimmed by 0 bases and J by 8 bases, leaving 14 bases between them. Germline-derived CDR1 and CDR2 are SEHNR and FQNEAQ (reference sequence). CDR3 sequence reads: CASSLALRLGDEQFF. The CDR3 region has the DNA TGTGCCAGCAGCTTAGCTCTCAGGTTGGGCGATGAGCAGTTCTTC.

The chain employs TRBV19 and TRBJ2-7; 8 nucleotides match TRBD1. This CDR3 region has 14 residues. The junction had 6 bases not matched to a gene; V was cut back by 4 bases and J by 4 bases. CDR1 is LNHDA and CDR2 is SQIVND in the germline V gene (reference sequence). The CDR3 nucleotides are TGTGCCAGTAGTAACTACGGACAGGGTTACGAGCAGTACTTC. Its translation is CASSNYGQGYEQYF.

The chain couples TRBV4-1 to TRBJ2-5; no clear D gene. CDR1 is MGHRA and CDR2 is YSYEKL in the germline V gene. Trimming took off 0 bases at V and 5 bases at J, with 22 bases between the two ends. The CDR3 runs to 18 residues. CDR3 residues: CASSQEGQRTDLVETQYF. Here the CDR3 DNA reads TGCGCCAGCAGCCAAGAGGGCCAGAGGACCGATCTAGTGGAGACCCAGTACTTC.

The chain uses TRBV7-9 and TRBJ2-7; D perhaps matches TRBD1 (5 bases). The germline gives CDR1 SEHNR, CDR2 FQNEAQ (reference sequence). The CDR3 covers 13 residues. Trimming left V 3 bases short and J 5 bases short, with 11 bases between. CDR3 loop: CASSFNRQNEQYF. CDR3 nucleotides: TGTGCCAGCAGCTTTAACAGGCAGAACGAGCAGTACTTC.